This record concerns one T cell receptor (beta chain) sequence. Only in-frame clones appear in the TCRdb table, and some are missing; sequencing was by immunoSEQ multiplex PCR. The top ten hold less than 10% of the sample, which has tens of thousands of clones, about 89% seen once. This record comes from a study of control samples from healthy donors and cancer patients. V was trimmed by 1 base and J by 3 bases, leaving 9 bases between them. The CDR3 runs to 14 residues. Germline V gene lookup returns CDR1 SGHTA and CDR2 FQGNSA. The clonotype originates from a woman in her 50s with colorectal cancer. Sequenced input: PBMCs. The rearrangement uses TRBV7-2 and TRBJ1-2, with D maybe TRBD1 (5 bases). The CDR3, as DNA: TGTGCCAGCAGCTTAGTGGGGACGGACTATGGCTACACCTTC. This codes for CASSLVGTDYGYTF.